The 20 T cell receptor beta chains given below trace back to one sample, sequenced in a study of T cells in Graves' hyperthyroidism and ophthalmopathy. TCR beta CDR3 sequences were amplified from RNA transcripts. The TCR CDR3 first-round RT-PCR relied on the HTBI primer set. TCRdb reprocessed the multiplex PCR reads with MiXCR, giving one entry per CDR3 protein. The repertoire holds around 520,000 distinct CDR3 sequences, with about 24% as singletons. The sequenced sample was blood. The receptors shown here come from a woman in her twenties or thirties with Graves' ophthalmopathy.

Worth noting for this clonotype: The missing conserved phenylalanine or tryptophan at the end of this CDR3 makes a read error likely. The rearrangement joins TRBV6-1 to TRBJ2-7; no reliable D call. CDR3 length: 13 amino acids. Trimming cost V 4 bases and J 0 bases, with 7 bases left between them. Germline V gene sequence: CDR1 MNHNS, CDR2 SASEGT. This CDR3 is CASSGLLSYEQYS. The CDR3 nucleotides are TGTGCCAGCAGTGGCCTTCTCTCCTACGAGCAGTACTCC.

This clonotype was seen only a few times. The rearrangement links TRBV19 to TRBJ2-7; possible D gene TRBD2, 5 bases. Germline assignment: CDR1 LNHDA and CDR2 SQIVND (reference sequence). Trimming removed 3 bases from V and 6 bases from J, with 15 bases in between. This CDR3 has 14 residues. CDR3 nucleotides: TGTGCCAGTAGTATTGTCGGGGAGTGGGGCGAGCAGTACTTC. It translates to CASSIVGEWGEQYF.

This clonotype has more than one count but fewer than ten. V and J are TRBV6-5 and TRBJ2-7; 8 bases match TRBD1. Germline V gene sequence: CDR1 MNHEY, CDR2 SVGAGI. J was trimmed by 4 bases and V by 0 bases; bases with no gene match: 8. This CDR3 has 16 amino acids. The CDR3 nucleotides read TGTGCCAGCAGTTACTCGTTGAGACAGGGGAGGTACGAGCAGTACTTC. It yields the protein CASSYSLRQGRYEQYF.

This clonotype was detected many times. The CDR3 loop is CSAPPRENYGYTF. In DNA form, the CDR3 reads TGCAGTGCACCCCCCAGGGAAAACTATGGCTACACCTTC. The chain is built from TRBV20-1 and TRBJ1-2; a weak D match, TRBD1 (5 bases). The CDR3 runs 13 residues. Germline V gene data show CDR1 as DFQATT and CDR2 as SNEGSKA (reference sequence). V was cut by 6 bases and J by 2 bases, with 13 bases left in between.

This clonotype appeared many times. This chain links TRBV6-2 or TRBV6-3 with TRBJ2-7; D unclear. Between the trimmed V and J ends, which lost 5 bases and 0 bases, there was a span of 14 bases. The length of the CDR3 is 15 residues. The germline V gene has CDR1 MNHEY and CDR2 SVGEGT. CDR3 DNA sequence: TGTGCCAGCAGTCGCGAATCAGAGACCTCCTACGAGCAGTACTTC. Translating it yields CASSRESETSYEQYF.

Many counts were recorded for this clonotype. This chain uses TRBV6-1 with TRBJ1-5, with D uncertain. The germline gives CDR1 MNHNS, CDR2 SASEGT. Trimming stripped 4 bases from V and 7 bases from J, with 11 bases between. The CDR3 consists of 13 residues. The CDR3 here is CASSAVSRQPQHF. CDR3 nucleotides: TGTGCCAGCAGTGCAGTGTCGCGGCAGCCCCAGCATTTT.

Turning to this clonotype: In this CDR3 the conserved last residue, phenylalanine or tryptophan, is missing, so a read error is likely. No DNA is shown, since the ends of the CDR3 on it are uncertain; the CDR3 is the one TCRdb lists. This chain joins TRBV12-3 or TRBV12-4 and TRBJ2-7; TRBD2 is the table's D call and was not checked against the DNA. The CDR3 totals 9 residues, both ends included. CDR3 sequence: CASSLLTSG.

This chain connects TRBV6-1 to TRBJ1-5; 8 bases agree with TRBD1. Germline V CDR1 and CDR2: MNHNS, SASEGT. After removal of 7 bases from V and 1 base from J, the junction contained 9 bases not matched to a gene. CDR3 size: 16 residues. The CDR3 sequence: CASTLDRGGSNQPQHF. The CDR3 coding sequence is TGTGCCAGCACCCTCGACAGGGGCGGGAGCAATCAGCCCCAGCATTTT.

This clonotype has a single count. In nucleotides, the CDR3 is TGTGCCAGCAGTTACTCGGGGACAGGGACCACCTACGAGCAGTACTTC. Translated: CASSYSGTGTTYEQYF. The chain uses TRBV12-3 or TRBV12-4 and TRBJ2-7; TRBD1 matches at 9 bases. The CDR3 extends over 16 amino acids. V lost 4 bases, J lost 2 bases, and 9 bases stayed unmatched.

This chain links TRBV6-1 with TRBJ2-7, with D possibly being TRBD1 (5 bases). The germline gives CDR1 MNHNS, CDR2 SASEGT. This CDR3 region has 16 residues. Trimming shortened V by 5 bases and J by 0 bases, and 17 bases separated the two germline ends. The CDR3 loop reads CASSPRVRKPSYEQYF. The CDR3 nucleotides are TGTGCCAGCAGTCCCAGGGTTCGTAAACCCTCCTACGAGCAGTACTTC.

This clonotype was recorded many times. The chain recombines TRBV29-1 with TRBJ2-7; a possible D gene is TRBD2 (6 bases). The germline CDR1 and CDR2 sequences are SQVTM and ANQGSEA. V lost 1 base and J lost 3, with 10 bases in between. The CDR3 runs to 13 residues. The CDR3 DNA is TGCAGCGTTGAAGCCGCGGGGATCTACGAGCAGTACTTC. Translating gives CSVEAAGIYEQYF.

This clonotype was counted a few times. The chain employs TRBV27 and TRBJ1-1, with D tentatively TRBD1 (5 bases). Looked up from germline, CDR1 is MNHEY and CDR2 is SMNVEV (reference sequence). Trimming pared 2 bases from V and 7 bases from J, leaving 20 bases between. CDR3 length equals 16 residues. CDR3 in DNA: TGTGCCAGCAGTTTAGGGACTTTAGCCCTGGGCCATGAAGCTTTCTTT. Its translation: CASSLGTLALGHEAFF.

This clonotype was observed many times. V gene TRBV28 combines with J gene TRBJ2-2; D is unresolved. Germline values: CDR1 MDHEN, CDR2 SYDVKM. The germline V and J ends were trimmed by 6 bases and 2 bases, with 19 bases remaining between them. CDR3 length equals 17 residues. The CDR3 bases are TGTGCCAGCAGAACACGCCTCGGACGGGCAAACACCGGGGAGCTGTTTTTT. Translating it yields CASRTRLGRANTGELFF.

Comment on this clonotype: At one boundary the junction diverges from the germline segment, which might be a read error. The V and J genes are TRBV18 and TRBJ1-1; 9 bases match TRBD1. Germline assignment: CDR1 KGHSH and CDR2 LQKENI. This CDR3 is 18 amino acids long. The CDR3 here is CVSSPLSGQGIWDTEAFF. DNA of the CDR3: TGTGTCAGCTCACCCTTATCGGGACAGGGAATTTGGGACACTGAAGCTTTCTTT.

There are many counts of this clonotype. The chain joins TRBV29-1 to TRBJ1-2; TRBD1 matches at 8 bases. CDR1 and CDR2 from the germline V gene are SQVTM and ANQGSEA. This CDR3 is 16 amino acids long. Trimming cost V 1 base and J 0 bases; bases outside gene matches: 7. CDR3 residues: CSVEVRDRKTNYGYTF. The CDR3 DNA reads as TGCAGCGTTGAAGTTCGGGACAGGAAAACTAACTATGGCTACACCTTC.

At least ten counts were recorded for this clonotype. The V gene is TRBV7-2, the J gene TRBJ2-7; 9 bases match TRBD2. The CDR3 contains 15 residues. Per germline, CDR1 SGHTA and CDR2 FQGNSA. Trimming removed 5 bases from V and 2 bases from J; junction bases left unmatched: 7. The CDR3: CASSTHSGGAYEQYF. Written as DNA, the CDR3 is TGTGCCAGCAGCACACATAGCGGGGGAGCCTACGAGCAGTACTTC.

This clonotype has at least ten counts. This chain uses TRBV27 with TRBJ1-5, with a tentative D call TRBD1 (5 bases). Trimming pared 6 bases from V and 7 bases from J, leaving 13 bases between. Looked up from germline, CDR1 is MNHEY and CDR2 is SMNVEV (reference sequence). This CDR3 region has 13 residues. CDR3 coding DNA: TGTGCCAGCAGAACAGGATCGGGCCAGCCCCAGCATTTT. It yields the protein CASRTGSGQPQHF.

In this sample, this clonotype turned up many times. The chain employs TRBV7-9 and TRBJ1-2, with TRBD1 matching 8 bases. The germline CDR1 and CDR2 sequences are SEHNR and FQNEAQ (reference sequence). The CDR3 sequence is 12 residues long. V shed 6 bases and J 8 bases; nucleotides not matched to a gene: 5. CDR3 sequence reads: CASRGQETGYTF. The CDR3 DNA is TGTGCCAGCAGGGGACAGGAAACGGGCTACACCTTC.

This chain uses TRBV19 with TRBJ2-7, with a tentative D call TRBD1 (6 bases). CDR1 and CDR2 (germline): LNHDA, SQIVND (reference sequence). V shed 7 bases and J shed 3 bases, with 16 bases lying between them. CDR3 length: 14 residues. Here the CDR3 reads CASNPQGNRYEQYF. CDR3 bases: TGTGCCAGTAACCCGCAGGGGAACCGCTACGAGCAGTACTTC.

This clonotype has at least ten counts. CDR3 in DNA: TGTGCCAGCATTAAGTTTGAGACCCAGTACTTC. It translates to CASIKFETQYF. V usage is TRBV6-2 or TRBV6-3 and J usage is TRBJ2-5; D unresolved. CDR1 MNHEY and CDR2 SVGEGT come from the germline V gene. V was trimmed by 7 bases and J by 5 bases, leaving 8 bases between them. The CDR3 loop spans 11 amino acids.